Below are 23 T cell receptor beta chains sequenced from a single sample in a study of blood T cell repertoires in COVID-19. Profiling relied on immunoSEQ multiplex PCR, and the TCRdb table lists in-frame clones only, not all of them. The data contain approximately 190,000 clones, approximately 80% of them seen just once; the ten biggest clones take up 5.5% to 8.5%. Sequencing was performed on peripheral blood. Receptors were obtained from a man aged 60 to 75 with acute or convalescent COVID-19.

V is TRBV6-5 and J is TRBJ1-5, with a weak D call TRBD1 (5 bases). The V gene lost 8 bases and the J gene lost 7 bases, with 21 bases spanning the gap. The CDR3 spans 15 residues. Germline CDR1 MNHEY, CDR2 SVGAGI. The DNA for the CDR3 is TGTGCCAGCCTAACCGGGCGGGGGGAACGACAGCCCCAGCATTTT. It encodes CASLTGRGERQPQHF.

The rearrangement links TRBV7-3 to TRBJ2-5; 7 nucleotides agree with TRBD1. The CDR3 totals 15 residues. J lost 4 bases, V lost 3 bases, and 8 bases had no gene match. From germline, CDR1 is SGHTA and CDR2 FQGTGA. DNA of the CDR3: TGTGCCAGCAGCTTGAGGGGGCGCCTAGGAGAGACCCAGTACTTC. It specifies CASSLRGRLGETQYF.

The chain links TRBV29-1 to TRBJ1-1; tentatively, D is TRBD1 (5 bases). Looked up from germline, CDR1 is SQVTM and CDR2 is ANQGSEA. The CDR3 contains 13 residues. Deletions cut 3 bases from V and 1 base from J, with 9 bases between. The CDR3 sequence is CSVDTGSNTEAFF. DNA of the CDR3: TGCAGCGTTGATACAGGTTCGAACACTGAAGCTTTCTTT.

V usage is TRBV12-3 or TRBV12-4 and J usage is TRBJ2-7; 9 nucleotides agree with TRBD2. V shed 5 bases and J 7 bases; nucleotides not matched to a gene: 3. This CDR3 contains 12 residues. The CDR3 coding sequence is TGTGCCAGCAGTCCTAGCGGGGTTGAGCAGTACTTC. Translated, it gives CASSPSGVEQYF.

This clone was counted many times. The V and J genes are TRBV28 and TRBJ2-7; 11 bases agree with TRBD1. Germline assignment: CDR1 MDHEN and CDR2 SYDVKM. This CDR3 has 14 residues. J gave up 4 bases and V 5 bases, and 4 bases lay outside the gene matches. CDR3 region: CASSSRDRGYEQYF. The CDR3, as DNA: TGTGCCAGCAGTAGCCGGGACAGGGGGTACGAGCAGTACTTC.

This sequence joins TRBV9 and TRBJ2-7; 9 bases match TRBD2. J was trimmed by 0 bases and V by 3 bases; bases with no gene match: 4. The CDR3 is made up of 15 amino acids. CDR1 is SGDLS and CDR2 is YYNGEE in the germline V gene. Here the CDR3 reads CASSADSGSSYEQYF. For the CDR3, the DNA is TGTGCCAGCAGCGCCGATAGCGGGAGCTCCTACGAGCAGTACTTC.

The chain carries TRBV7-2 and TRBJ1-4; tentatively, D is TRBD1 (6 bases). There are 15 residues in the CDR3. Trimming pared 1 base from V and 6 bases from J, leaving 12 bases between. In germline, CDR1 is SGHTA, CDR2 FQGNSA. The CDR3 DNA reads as TGTGCCAGCAGCTTAGTCGTGGGGGCCGATGAAAAACTGTTTTTT. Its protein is CASSLVVGADEKLFF. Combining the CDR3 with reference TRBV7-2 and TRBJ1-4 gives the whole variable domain GAGVSQSPSNKVTEKGKDVELRCDPISGHTALYWYRQSLGQGLEFLIYFQGNSAPDKSGLPSDRFSAERTGGSVSTLTIQRTQQEDSAVYLCASSLVVGADEKLFFGSGTQLSVL.

CDR3 in DNA: TGTGCCACCAGCAGGCACCAGGGCGCGAACACTGAAGCTTTCTTT. It is translated as CATSRHQGANTEAFF. The chain is built from TRBV15 and TRBJ1-1; D is perhaps TRBD1 (5 bases). Trimming removed 3 bases from V and 1 base from J, with 12 bases in between. The CDR3 is made up of 15 amino acids. CDR1 and CDR2 from the germline V gene are LNHNV and YYDKDF (reference sequence).

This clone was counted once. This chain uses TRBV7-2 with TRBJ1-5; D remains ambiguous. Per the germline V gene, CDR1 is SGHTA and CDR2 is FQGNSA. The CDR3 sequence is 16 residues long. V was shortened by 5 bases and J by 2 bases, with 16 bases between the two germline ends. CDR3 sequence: CASSPSPIQGNQPQHF. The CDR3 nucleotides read TGTGCCAGCAGCCCTAGCCCTATCCAGGGCAATCAGCCCCAGCATTTT. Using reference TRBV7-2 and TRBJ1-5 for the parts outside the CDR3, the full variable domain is GAGVSQSPSNKVTEKGKDVELRCDPISGHTALYWYRQSLGQGLEFLIYFQGNSAPDKSGLPSDRFSAERTGGSVSTLTIQRTQQEDSAVYLCASSPSPIQGNQPQHFGDGTRLSIL.

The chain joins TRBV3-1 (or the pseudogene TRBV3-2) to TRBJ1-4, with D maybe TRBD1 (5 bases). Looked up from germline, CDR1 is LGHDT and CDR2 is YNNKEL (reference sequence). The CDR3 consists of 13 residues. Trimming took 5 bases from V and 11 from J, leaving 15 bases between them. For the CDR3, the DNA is TGTGCCAGCAGCGGAGACAGTTTAGGGAAACTGTTTTTT. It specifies CASSGDSLGKLFF.

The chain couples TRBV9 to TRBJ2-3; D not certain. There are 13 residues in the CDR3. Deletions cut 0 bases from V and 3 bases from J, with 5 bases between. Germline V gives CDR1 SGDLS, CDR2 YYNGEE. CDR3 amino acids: CASSVALTDTQYF. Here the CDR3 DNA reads TGTGCCAGCAGCGTAGCTTTGACAGATACGCAGTATTTT.

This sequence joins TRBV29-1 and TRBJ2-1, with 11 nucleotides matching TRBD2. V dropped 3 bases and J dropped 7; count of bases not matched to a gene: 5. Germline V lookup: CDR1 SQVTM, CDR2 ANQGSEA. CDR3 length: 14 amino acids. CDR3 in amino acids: CSVDMTSGVNEQFF. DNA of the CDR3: TGCAGCGTTGACATGACTAGCGGGGTGAATGAGCAGTTCTTC.

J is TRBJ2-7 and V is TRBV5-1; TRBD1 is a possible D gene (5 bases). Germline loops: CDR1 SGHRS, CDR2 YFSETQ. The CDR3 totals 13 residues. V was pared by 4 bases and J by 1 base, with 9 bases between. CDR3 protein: CASSPTGSYEQYF. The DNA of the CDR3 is TGCGCCAGCAGCCCCACAGGATCCTACGAGCAGTACTTC.

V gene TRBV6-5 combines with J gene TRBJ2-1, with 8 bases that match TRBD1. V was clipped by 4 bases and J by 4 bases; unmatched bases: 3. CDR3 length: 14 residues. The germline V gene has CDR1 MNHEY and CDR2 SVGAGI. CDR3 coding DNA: TGTGCCAGCAGTTCGGACAGGGCGTACAATGAGCAGTTCTTC. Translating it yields CASSSDRAYNEQFF.

This chain's CDR3 is CASSATSGTSLEAFF. The CDR3 DNA is TGTGCCAGCAGCGCTACGTCCGGGACAAGCCTTGAAGCTTTCTTT. V and J are TRBV7-2 and TRBJ1-1, with D tentatively TRBD1 (6 bases). V was pared by 5 bases and J by 7 bases, with 20 bases between. CDR3 length: 15 residues. The V gene's germline CDR1 is SGHTA and CDR2 FQGNSA.

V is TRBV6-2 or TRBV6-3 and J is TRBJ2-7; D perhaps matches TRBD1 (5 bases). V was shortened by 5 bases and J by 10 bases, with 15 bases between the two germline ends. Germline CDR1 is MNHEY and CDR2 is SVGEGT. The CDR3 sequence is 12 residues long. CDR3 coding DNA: TGTGCCAGCAGTCCACATGACAGACACCAGTACTTC. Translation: CASSPHDRHQYF.

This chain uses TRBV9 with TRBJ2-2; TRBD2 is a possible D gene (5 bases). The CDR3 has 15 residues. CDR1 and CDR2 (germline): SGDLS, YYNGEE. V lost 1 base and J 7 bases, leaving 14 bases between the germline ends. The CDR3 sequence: CASSVTTDGVGELFF. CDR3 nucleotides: TGTGCCAGCAGCGTAACAACCGACGGGGTCGGGGAGCTGTTTTTT.

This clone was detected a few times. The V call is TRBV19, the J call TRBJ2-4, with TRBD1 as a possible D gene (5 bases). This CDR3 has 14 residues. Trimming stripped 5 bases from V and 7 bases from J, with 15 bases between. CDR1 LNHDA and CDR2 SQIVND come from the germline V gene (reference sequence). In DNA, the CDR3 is TGTGCCAGTAGTGTCCAGGGTACGGAGAACATTCAGTACTTC. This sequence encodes CASSVQGTENIQYF.

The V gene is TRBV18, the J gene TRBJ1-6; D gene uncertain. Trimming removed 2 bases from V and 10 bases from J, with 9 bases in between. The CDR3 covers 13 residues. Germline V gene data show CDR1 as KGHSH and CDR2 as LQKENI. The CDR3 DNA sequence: TGTGCCAGCTCACCAGGGGAGTGGTCACCCCTCCACTTT. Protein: CASSPGEWSPLHF.

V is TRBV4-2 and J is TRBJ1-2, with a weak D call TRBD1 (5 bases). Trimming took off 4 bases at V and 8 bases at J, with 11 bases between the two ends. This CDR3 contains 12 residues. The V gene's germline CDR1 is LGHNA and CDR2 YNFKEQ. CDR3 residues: CASSRGTRGYTF. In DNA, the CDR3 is TGTGCCAGCAGCCGCGGGACTCGAGGCTACACCTTC.

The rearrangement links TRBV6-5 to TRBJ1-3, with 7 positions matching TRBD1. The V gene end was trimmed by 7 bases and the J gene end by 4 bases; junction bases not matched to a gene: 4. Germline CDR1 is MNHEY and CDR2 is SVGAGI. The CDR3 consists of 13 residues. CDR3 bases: TGTGCCAGCATTACAGGGGCAGGAAACACCATATATTTT. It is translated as CASITGAGNTIYF.

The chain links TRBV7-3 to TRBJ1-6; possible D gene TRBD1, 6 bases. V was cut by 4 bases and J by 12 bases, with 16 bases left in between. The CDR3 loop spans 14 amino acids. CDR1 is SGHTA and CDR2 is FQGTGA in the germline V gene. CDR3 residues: CASSSSPGHEPLHF. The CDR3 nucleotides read TGTGCCAGCAGCTCCTCTCCGGGACACGAACCCCTCCACTTT.

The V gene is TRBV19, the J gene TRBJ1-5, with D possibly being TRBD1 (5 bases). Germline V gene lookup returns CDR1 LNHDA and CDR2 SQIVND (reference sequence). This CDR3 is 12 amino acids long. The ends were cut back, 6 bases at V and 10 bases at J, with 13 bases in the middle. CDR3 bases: TGTGCCAGTAGCGGGACTGCCGGCCCCCAGCATTTT. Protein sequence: CASSGTAGPQHF.